Below, 20 T cell receptor beta chains from the same sample are listed, as sequenced in a study of CD8+ T cells in alopecia areata. Extracted RNA was reverse transcribed into cDNA, the sequencing template. This table comes from immunoSEQ multiplex PCR, and its TCRdb copy is limited to in-frame clones, with some not included. The sample holds over 95,000 clones, 41% seen once. Sequencing was performed on CD4+ T cells sorted from blood. All receptors derive from a human donor with alopecia areata.

This clone was counted a few times. The chain uses TRBV28 and TRBJ1-2; maybe TRBD1 (6 bases). CDR1 is MDHEN, CDR2 SYDVKM, per germline. Trimming removed 10 bases at V and 3 bases at J, with 9 bases between. The CDR3 contains 11 residues. The CDR3 DNA follows: TGTGCCACCAGGGGTGACTATGGCTACACCTTC. It specifies CATRGDYGYTF.

This chain uses TRBV30 with TRBJ1-2, with D possibly being TRBD1 (5 bases). Trimming took off 3 bases at V and 4 bases at J, with 12 bases between the two ends. Germline CDR1 is GTSNPN and CDR2 is SVGIG (reference sequence). This CDR3 comprises 13 residues. The CDR3 coding sequence is TGTGCCTGGAGGATGGGGCAGCGCTATGGCTACACCTTC. It is translated as CAWRMGQRYGYTF. Full variable domain (missing parts from reference TRBV30 and TRBJ1-2): SQTIHQWPATLVQPVGSPLSLECTVEGTSNPNLYWYRQAAGRGLQLLFYSVGIGQISSEVPQNLSASRPQDRQFILSSKKLLLSDSGFYLCAWRMGQRYGYTFGSGTRLTVV.

The genes are TRBV5-1 and TRBJ2-3; no clear D. CDR3 length: 15 residues. Trimming removed 1 base from V and 4 bases from J, with 13 bases in between. The germline gives CDR1 SGHRS, CDR2 YFSETQ. The CDR3 nucleotides read TGCGCCAGCAGCTTGACCCCAACGGTGGCAGATACGCAGTATTTT. It codes for CASSLTPTVADTQYF.

The chain couples TRBV29-1 to TRBJ1-4; a weak D match, TRBD1 (5 bases). Germline CDR1 is SQVTM and CDR2 is ANQGSEA. This CDR3 comprises 15 residues. Trimming stripped 5 bases from V and 4 bases from J, with 17 bases between. In DNA form, the CDR3 reads TGCAGCGTTCAGGGCACGTCAACAGTTAATGAAAAACTGTTTTTT. This translates into CSVQGTSTVNEKLFF.

J is TRBJ1-5 and V is TRBV19; D perhaps matches TRBD1 (5 bases). V lost 7 bases, J lost 7 bases, and 14 bases lay in between. CDR3 size: 13 residues. Germline CDR1 reads LNHDA; CDR2 reads SQIVND (reference sequence). DNA of the CDR3: TGTGCCAGTACCCCGGGGGGAGTCCAGCCCCAGCATTTT. Protein sequence: CASTPGGVQPQHF.

V gene TRBV27 combines with J gene TRBJ2-3; no firm D call. The CDR3 consists of 14 residues. Deletions cut 2 bases from V and 0 bases from J, with 6 bases between. The germline V gene has CDR1 MNHEY and CDR2 SMNVEV (reference sequence). The CDR3 bases are TGTGCCAGCAGTTTACAGACTAGCACAGATACGCAGTATTTT. This encodes CASSLQTSTDTQYF.

The V and J genes are TRBV6-5 and TRBJ2-1, with D perhaps TRBD2 (5 bases). Trimming stripped 6 bases from V and 5 bases from J, with 14 bases between. This CDR3 region has 14 residues. CDR1 and CDR2 from the germline V gene are MNHEY and SVGAGI. For the CDR3, the DNA is TGTGCCAGCAGCCCAAGCGGAACAAACAATGAGCAGTTCTTC. This gives the protein CASSPSGTNNEQFF.

The rearrangement joins TRBV4-3 to TRBJ1-1, with D tentatively TRBD1 (5 bases). V lost 1 base, J lost 4 bases, and 10 bases lay in between. The CDR3 runs to 14 residues. Germline V gives CDR1 LGHNA, CDR2 YSLEER. The CDR3 DNA is TGCGCCAGCAGCCAAGTTTCGGGGGGCACTGAAGCTTTCTTT. This encodes CASSQVSGGTEAFF.

This clone was picked up a small number of times. The chain is built from TRBV29-1 and TRBJ2-2, with D unclear. Trimming stripped 2 bases from V and 3 bases from J, with 4 bases between. In germline, CDR1 is SQVTM, CDR2 ANQGSEA. The CDR3 spans 12 residues. DNA for the CDR3: TGCAGCGTTGAATTAGACACCGGGGAGCTGTTTTTT. Its protein is CSVELDTGELFF.

The rearrangement joins TRBV5-1 to TRBJ2-1; perhaps TRBD1 as D (5 bases). Germline V gene lookup returns CDR1 SGHRS and CDR2 YFSETQ. Deletions cut 0 bases from V and 8 bases from J, with 15 bases between. The CDR3 totals 15 residues. CDR3 coding DNA: TGCGCCAGCAGCTTGGGGCAGGGCATAGCTGATGAGCAGTTCTTC. This gives the protein CASSLGQGIADEQFF.

This clone has only a few counts. This rearrangement joins TRBV10-3 to TRBJ2-7; 9 nucleotides match TRBD2. V trimming: 1 base; J trimming: 6 bases; junction bases outside the gene matches: 7. Germline V gives CDR1 ENHRY, CDR2 SYGVKD. The CDR3 totals 15 residues. Here the CDR3 DNA reads TGTGCCATCAGTGAGTTAGCGGGGGAAGTCGGCGAGCAGTACTTC. This gives the protein CAISELAGEVGEQYF.

This clone has only a few counts. The gene calls are TRBV13 and TRBJ2-3; unclear D gene. This CDR3 spans 11 amino acids. Trimming removed 5 bases at V and 5 bases at J, with 5 bases between. The germline CDR1 and CDR2 sequences are PRHDT and FYEKMQ (reference sequence). CDR3 loop: CASSVRDTQYF. The DNA of the CDR3 is TGTGCCAGCAGCGTCAGAGATACGCAGTATTTT.

The chain couples TRBV20-1 to TRBJ2-1; a possible D gene is TRBD1 (5 bases). CDR3 length: 11 residues. Trimming cost V 5 bases and J 4 bases, with 6 bases left between them. The germline V gene has CDR1 DFQATT and CDR2 SNEGSKA (reference sequence). Written as DNA, the CDR3 is TGCAGTGCTGACAGATACAATGAGCAGTTCTTC. Translated, it gives CSADRYNEQFF.

This clone appeared a few times. CDR3 residues: CSVGQTGEGTQYF. CDR3 in DNA: TGCAGCGTTGGCCAGACAGGGGAAGGGACCCAGTACTTC. V and J are TRBV29-1 and TRBJ2-5; 8 bases fit TRBD1. The CDR3 is 13 residues long. J lost 7 bases, V lost 4 bases, and 8 bases had no gene match. In germline, CDR1 is SQVTM, CDR2 ANQGSEA. Full variable domain (remainder filled in from reference TRBV29-1 and TRBJ2-5): SAVISQKPSRDICQRGTSLTIQCQVDSQVTMMFWYRQQPGQSLTLIATANQGSEATYESGFVIDKFPISRPNLTFSTLTVSNMSPEDSSIYLCSVGQTGEGTQYFGPGTRLLVL.

This clone was detected only a few times. The genes are TRBV28 and TRBJ2-7, with a tentative D call TRBD2 (5 bases). Trimming stripped 3 bases from V and 3 bases from J, with 15 bases between. Germline values: CDR1 MDHEN, CDR2 SYDVKM. CDR3 size: 15 residues. In DNA form, the CDR3 reads TGTGCCAGCAGTTTCCAGCGGAACGACAACTACGAGCAGTACTTC. As protein: CASSFQRNDNYEQYF.

The J gene is TRBJ2-3, the V gene TRBV29-1, with 7 bases identical to TRBD2. Per germline, CDR1 SQVTM and CDR2 ANQGSEA. CDR3 length equals 15 residues. J gave up 4 bases and V 0 bases, and 7 bases lay outside the gene matches. CDR3 residues: CSVEDGLVRADTQYF. The CDR3 bases are TGCAGCGTTGAAGACGGACTAGTAAGGGCAGATACGCAGTATTTT.

This clone has more than one count but fewer than ten. The sample contains more than one DNA sequence encoding this CDR3. The chain is built from TRBV25-1 and TRBJ1-2; the match to TRBD1 covers 8 bases. CDR1 is MGHDK, CDR2 SYGVNS, per germline. J gave up 4 bases and V 3 bases, and 4 bases lay outside the gene matches. The CDR3 extends over 14 amino acids. CDR3 sequence reads: CASSESGGPYGYTF. The CDR3 coding sequence is TGTGCCAGCAGTGAGTCAGGGGGCCCCTATGGCTACACCTTC.

The CDR3 sequence: CASRTSGSNTGELFF. CDR3 bases: TGTGCCAGCAGAACTTCCGGGTCGAACACCGGGGAGCTGTTTTTT. The chain couples TRBV28 to TRBJ2-2; no definite D call. CDR1 is MDHEN, CDR2 SYDVKM, per germline. V was cut by 6 bases and J by 0 bases, with 11 bases left in between. There are 15 residues in the CDR3.

The chain has TRBV5-1 and TRBJ2-3; possibly TRBD1 or TRBD2 for D (5 bases each). V lost 5 bases and J 5 bases, leaving 12 bases between the germline ends. The CDR3 runs to 13 residues. Germline CDR1 SGHRS, CDR2 YFSETQ. The CDR3 nucleotides read TGCGCCAGCAGGGTGGGGACCGAAGATACGCAGTATTTT. It encodes CASRVGTEDTQYF. The full variable domain, completed using reference TRBV5-1 and TRBJ2-3, is KAGVTQTPRYLIKTRGQQVTLSCSPISGHRSVSWYQQTPGQGLQFLFEYFSETQRNKGNFPGRFSGRQFSNSRSEMNVSTLELGDSALYLCASRVGTEDTQYFGPGTRLTVL.

The chain is built from TRBV18 and TRBJ2-7; the D is unclear. The CDR3 length is 15 residues. V was shortened by 3 bases and J by 2 bases, with 14 bases between the two germline ends. CDR1 KGHSH and CDR2 LQKENI come from the germline V gene. The DNA of the CDR3 is TGTGCCAGCTCACCCGGACGCGGTCGGGCCTACGAGCAGTACTTC. This sequence encodes CASSPGRGRAYEQYF.